This note documents a single T cell receptor beta chain sequence. The antigen is unknown. This CDR3 contains 15 residues. Per the germline V gene, CDR1 is SEHNR and CDR2 is FQNEAQ (reference sequence). CD45RO-CCR7+CD27+CD95- defined naive CD8+ T cells. The method, 5' RACE with UMI labels, was used to prepare the TRB cDNA libraries. TCRdb re-called the 5' RACE reads, yielding one record per CDR3 amino acid sequence without DNA. The table lists some 39,000 distinct CDR3 sequences. This specimen comes from a study of CXCR3-negative and CXCR3-positive naive CD8 T cells. Study details: The libraries yielded about 135 million TRB reads, about 1.5 +/- 0.3 million each. The study, taken as a whole, reports: Fresh PBMCs went into most assays, and CXCR3 expression partly declined after cryopreservation.

Sequencing input: naive CXCR3- CD8+ T cells from blood. Specified subset: CD45RO-CCR7+CD27+CD95- naive CD8+ T cells lacking CXCR3 (TNR3-). This chain links TRBV7-9 with TRBJ2-4; TCRdb names TRBD2, which stays unverified in the absence of DNA. This clonotype was obtained from a human donor in good health. Some clones in this sample may be carry-over from other donors' samples. CDR3 sequence reads: CASSFTGPTGDIQYF.